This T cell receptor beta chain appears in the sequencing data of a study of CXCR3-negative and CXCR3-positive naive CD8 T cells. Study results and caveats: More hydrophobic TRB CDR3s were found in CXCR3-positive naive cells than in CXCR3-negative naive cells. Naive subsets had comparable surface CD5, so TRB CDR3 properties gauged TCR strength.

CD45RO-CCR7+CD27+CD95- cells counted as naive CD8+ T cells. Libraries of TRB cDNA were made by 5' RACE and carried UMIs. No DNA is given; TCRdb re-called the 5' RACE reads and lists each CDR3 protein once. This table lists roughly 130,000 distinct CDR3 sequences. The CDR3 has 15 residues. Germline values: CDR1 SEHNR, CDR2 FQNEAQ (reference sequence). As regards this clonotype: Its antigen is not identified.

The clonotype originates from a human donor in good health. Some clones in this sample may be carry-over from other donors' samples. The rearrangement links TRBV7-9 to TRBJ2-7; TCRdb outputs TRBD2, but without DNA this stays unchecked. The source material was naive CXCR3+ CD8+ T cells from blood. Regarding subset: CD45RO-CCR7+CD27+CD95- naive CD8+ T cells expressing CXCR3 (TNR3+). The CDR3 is CASSPLAGDSYEQYF. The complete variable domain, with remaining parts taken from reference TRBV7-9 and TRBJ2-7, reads DTGVSQNPRHKITKRGQNVTFRCDPISEHNRLYWYRQTLGQGPEFLTYFQNEAQLEKSRLLSDRFSAERPKGSFSTLEIQRTEQGDSAMYLCASSPLAGDSYEQYFGPGTRLTVT.